Following are 15 T cell receptor beta chains from one sample sequenced in a study of T cell clonotyping in hematopoietic cell transplantation (dated by TCRdb to about 2021). What the time point label conveys for this sample: recipient sample about 28 days before transplant, after cytoreduction. Libraries were built with the immunoSEQ multiplex PCR assay. The table comes from immuneACCESS by way of TCRdb, which keeps in-frame sequences with V and J called. Part of the clones is missing from these tables; in studies checked, under half for an unresolved V gene and the rest for unknown reasons. This sample has approximately 30,000 clones in its table, and roughly 84% of those were observed once. Clones ranked in the top ten supply 1.8% of the sample. Sequencing was performed on peripheral blood mononuclear cells, taken before stem cell transplant. These receptors all come from a man aged 35 to 55 with acute myeloid leukemia. Some clones in this sample may be carry-over from other donors' samples.

The rearrangement joins TRBV10-3 to TRBJ2-7; 9 nucleotides agree with TRBD2. V lost 5 bases and J lost 5; bases outside the gene matches: 4. CDR1 and CDR2 from the germline V gene are ENHRY and SYGVKD. CDR3 length: 13 residues. CDR3 protein: CAISRPSGNEQYF. The CDR3 DNA is TGTGCCATCAGTCGGCCTAGCGGGAACGAGCAGTACTTC.

The chain is built from TRBV11-2 and TRBJ2-3; TRBD1 might be the D (5 bases). Germline CDR1 and CDR2: SGHAT and FQNNGV. Trimming removed 5 bases from V and 5 bases from J, with 17 bases in between. The CDR3 is 15 residues long. CDR3 sequence reads: CASSPTAGMKDTQYF. CDR3 DNA sequence: TGTGCCAGCAGCCCGACGGCAGGGATGAAAGATACGCAGTATTTT.

This clone has more than one count but fewer than ten. V and J are TRBV7-2 and TRBJ1-6, with D maybe TRBD1 (6 bases). Germline CDR1 and CDR2: SGHTA and FQGNSA. Trimming left V 5 bases short and J 6 bases short, with 14 bases between. The CDR3 has 15 amino acids. CDR3 sequence: CASSMRQATNSPLHF. The CDR3 nucleotides are TGTGCCAGCAGCATGAGACAGGCGACTAATTCACCCCTCCACTTT.

In DNA form, the CDR3 reads TGTGCCACTAATAGCGGGGGGGAAGAGACCCAGTACTTC. Translation: CATNSGGEETQYF. This chain connects TRBV19 to TRBJ2-5; 11 nucleotides align to TRBD2. Trimming took 10 bases from V and 3 from J; bases not matched to a gene: 4. CDR1 is LNHDA and CDR2 is SQIVND in the germline V gene (reference sequence). The CDR3 covers 13 residues. Full variable domain (remainder filled in from reference TRBV19 and TRBJ2-5): DGGITQSPKYLFRKEGQNVTLSCEQNLNHDAMYWYRQDPGQGLRLIYYSQIVNDFQKGDIAEGYSVSREKKESFPLTVTSAQKNPTAFYLCATNSGGEETQYFGPGTRLLVL.

CDR3 loop: CASSILVAKNIQYF. The CDR3 DNA reads as TGTGCCAGTAGTATCCTGGTAGCCAAAAACATTCAGTACTTC. V is TRBV19 and J is TRBJ2-4; D remains unclear. Germline CDR1 LNHDA, CDR2 SQIVND (reference sequence). The V end was cut by 3 bases, the J end by 0 bases, with 6 bases between. CDR3 length: 14 amino acids.

The chain uses TRBV4-1 and TRBJ2-1, with 13 bases identical to TRBD2. The junction had 3 bases not matched to a gene; V was cut back by 4 bases and J by 6 bases. The CDR3 contains 15 residues. The germline V gene encodes CDR1 MGHRA and CDR2 YSYEKL. CDR3 in amino acids: CASSPGLAGSNEQFF. DNA of the CDR3: TGCGCCAGCAGCCCGGGACTAGCGGGAAGCAATGAGCAGTTCTTC.

This sequence joins TRBV28 and TRBJ2-7; no firm D call. V lost 6 bases to trimming and J lost 3 bases, with 18 bases between them. CDR1 is MDHEN, CDR2 SYDVKM, per germline. The CDR3 consists of 15 residues. For the CDR3, the DNA is TGTGCCAGCAGGTTCACCGTCCAAGAAGACTACGAGCAGTACTTC. It is translated as CASRFTVQEDYEQYF.

The chain employs TRBV28 and TRBJ1-4; D remains ambiguous. The CDR3 has 14 residues. The V end lost 6 bases, the J end lost 3 bases, and 11 bases lay between the germline ends. Germline V gives CDR1 MDHEN, CDR2 SYDVKM. CDR3 amino acids: CASRDGSANEKLFF. The CDR3 DNA follows: TGTGCCAGCAGAGATGGTAGCGCTAATGAAAAACTGTTTTTT.

The chain couples TRBV2 to TRBJ2-2; 7 bases align to TRBD2. Losses at the gene ends were 7 bases for V and 6 bases for J; bases not matched to a gene: 8. Germline CDR1 and CDR2: SNHLY and FYNNEI. The CDR3 length is 14 residues. The CDR3 DNA sequence: TGTGCCAGCATTCAGACTAGCAGATCCGGGGAGCTGTTTTTT. Its translation: CASIQTSRSGELFF.

This clone was observed once. V usage is TRBV29-1 and J usage is TRBJ2-7; 9 bases are shared with TRBD2. The CDR3 has 13 residues. With 1 base clipped from V and 2 bases from J, the junction kept 0 bases outside the gene matches. Per germline, CDR1 SQVTM and CDR2 ANQGSEA. DNA of the CDR3: TGCAGCGTTGAAGCTAGCGGGACCTACGAGCAGTACTTC. This translates into CSVEASGTYEQYF.

This sequence joins TRBV6-6 and TRBJ2-5; unclear D gene. Germline values: CDR1 MNHNY, CDR2 SVGAGI (reference sequence). The CDR3 totals 14 residues. V was cut by 1 base and J by 4 bases, with 10 bases left in between. CDR3 amino acids: CASSYWSDRETQYF. The CDR3 DNA reads as TGTGCCAGCAGTTACTGGTCAGATAGAGAGACCCAGTACTTC.

V is TRBV19 and J is TRBJ2-1; weak D call: TRBD2 (6 bases). Trimming stripped 5 bases from V and 7 bases from J, with 18 bases between. The germline CDR1 and CDR2 sequences are LNHDA and SQIVND (reference sequence). CDR3 length: 15 amino acids. DNA for the CDR3: TGTGCCAGTAGTCTCGGGACTTCTAATGGAAATGAGCAGTTCTTC. Translating it yields CASSLGTSNGNEQFF.

In its sample, this clone was seen once. CDR3 loop: CAISGRQGALIYGYTF. The CDR3 DNA reads as TGTGCCATCAGTGGCAGACAGGGGGCTCTTATCTATGGCTACACCTTC. J is TRBJ1-2 and V is TRBV10-3; 10 positions match TRBD1. J was trimmed by 4 bases and V by 4 bases; bases with no gene match: 9. Germline values: CDR1 ENHRY, CDR2 SYGVKD. The CDR3 covers 16 residues.

V and J are TRBV4-3 and TRBJ1-2; 7 nucleotides line up with TRBD1. From germline, CDR1 is LGHNA and CDR2 YSLEER. The CDR3 consists of 18 residues. Unmatched junction bases numbered 18, after V lost 4 bases and J lost 4 bases. CDR3 amino acids: CASSRELGVGGGGYGYTF. The CDR3 region has the DNA TGCGCCAGCAGCCGAGAACTGGGGGTGGGAGGGGGCGGCTATGGCTACACCTTC.

This chain joins TRBV4-3 and TRBJ1-2; D is uncertain. CDR1 and CDR2 (germline): LGHNA, YSLEER. V dropped 0 bases and J dropped 2 bases, with 10 bases sitting between them. The CDR3 sequence is 15 residues long. CDR3 sequence reads: CASSQEFPRNYGYTF. CDR3 in DNA: TGCGCCAGCAGCCAAGAGTTCCCAAGGAACTATGGCTACACCTTC.